Shown below are 27 T cell receptor beta chains from a single sample sequenced in a study of CD8 T cells in ankylosing spondylitis. TCRdb analysed the 5' RACE reads with MiXCR anew, one entry per CDR3 protein. Of about 320,000 distinct CDR3 sequences in the sample, roughly 10% were seen once. Sequenced sample: blood, either unsorted or a sorted T cell fraction (not recorded which). The receptor set was obtained from a female donor with ankylosing spondylitis or in good health (not recorded which).

This clonotype was observed many times. The chain combines TRBV9 with TRBJ2-1; 12 bases map to TRBD2. This CDR3 contains 18 residues. The germline CDR1 and CDR2 sequences are SGDLS and YYNGEE. J lost 7 bases, V lost 4 bases, and 15 bases had no gene match. The CDR3 coding sequence is TGTGCCAGCAGCCCCACCAGACTAGCGGGGGACTATGCGAATGAGCAGTTCTTC. Translation gives CASSPTRLAGDYANEQFF.

This clonotype appeared many times. The gene calls are TRBV12-3 or TRBV12-4 and TRBJ1-2; weak D call: TRBD1 (5 bases). V lost 4 bases to trimming and J lost 7 bases, with 19 bases between them. The CDR3 is 15 residues long. The CDR3 region has the DNA TGTGCCAGCAGTTCCGGCGTGGCGGGGGGGAGTGGCTACACCTTC. Protein product: CASSSGVAGGSGYTF.

Ten or more counts support this clonotype. The chain is built from TRBV5-1 and TRBJ1-5; D is unresolved. CDR3 length: 14 amino acids. V was cut by 0 bases and J by 7 bases, with 11 bases left in between. From germline, CDR1 is SGHRS and CDR2 YFSETQ. The CDR3 DNA sequence: TGCGCCAGCAGCTTGGGGTTTGGGGTACAGCCCCAGCATTTT. Amino acid sequence: CASSLGFGVQPQHF.

This clonotype has only a few counts. The CDR3 loop is CASSPGREVYEQYF. The CDR3 bases are TGTGCCAGCAGCCCCGGGCGGGAGGTCTACGAGCAGTACTTC. The chain recombines TRBV4-2 with TRBJ2-7; TRBD2 matches at 8 bases. This CDR3 region has 14 residues. Germline V lookup: CDR1 LGHNA, CDR2 YNFKEQ. After removal of 4 bases from V and 3 bases from J, the junction contained 5 bases not matched to a gene.

This clonotype was seen a few times. This chain links TRBV4-1 with TRBJ2-1; maybe TRBD1 (5 bases). V gave up 3 bases and J gave up 5 bases, with 8 bases separating them. Germline V gene lookup returns CDR1 MGHRA and CDR2 YSYEKL. The CDR3 length is 13 residues. In nucleotides, the CDR3 is TGCGCCAGCAGCCACAGGGCCAACAATGAGCAGTTCTTC. This codes for CASSHRANNEQFF.

This clonotype was detected ten times or more. The V gene is TRBV29-1, the J gene TRBJ2-3; D remains unclear. The CDR3 consists of 12 residues. With 8 bases removed from V and 2 bases from J, the gap between germline ends came to 11 bases. Germline CDR1 is SQVTM and CDR2 is ANQGSEA. The CDR3, as DNA: TGCAGCTGGACGGAGAACACAGATACGCAGTATTTT. Amino acids: CSWTENTDTQYF.

The J gene is TRBJ2-1, the V gene TRBV7-9, with TRBD2 matching over 8 bases. CDR3 length: 12 amino acids. Germline lookup yields CDR1 SEHNR and CDR2 FQNEAQ (reference sequence). The ends lost 10 bases at V and 9 bases at J; junction bases unmatched: 8. CDR3 protein: CATLSGIPEQFF. Here the CDR3 DNA reads TGTGCCACTCTTAGCGGGATTCCTGAGCAGTTCTTC.

This clonotype was observed a few times. V usage is TRBV12-3 or TRBV12-4 and J usage is TRBJ1-2; D gene unclear. V lost 7 bases, J lost 4 bases, and 13 bases lay in between. CDR3 size: 13 residues. This CDR3 reads CASTQVLGYGYTF. As DNA, the CDR3 is TGTGCCAGCACCCAGGTTTTGGGCTATGGCTACACCTTC.

The sample holds many counts of this clonotype. V is TRBV5-1 and J is TRBJ2-3, with a tentative D call TRBD1 (7 bases). Germline V gene lookup returns CDR1 SGHRS and CDR2 YFSETQ. Between the trimmed V and J ends, which lost 4 bases and 3 bases, there was a span of 12 bases. The CDR3 contains 14 residues. The CDR3: CASSRQGGTDTQYF. The CDR3 nucleotides read TGCGCCAGCAGCAGGCAGGGGGGAACAGATACGCAGTATTTT. Together with reference TRBV5-1 and TRBJ2-3, the CDR3 gives the full variable domain: KAGVTQTPRYLIKTRGQQVTLSCSPISGHRSVSWYQQTPGQGLQFLFEYFSETQRNKGNFPGRFSGRQFSNSRSEMNVSTLELGDSALYLCASSRQGGTDTQYFGPGTRLTVL.

At least ten counts were recorded for this clonotype. V usage is TRBV13 and J usage is TRBJ1-1; 11 positions agree with TRBD1. Trimming took 5 bases from V and 3 from J; bases not matched to a gene: 5. The germline V gene has CDR1 PRHDT and CDR2 FYEKMQ (reference sequence). This CDR3 region has 15 residues. In DNA form, the CDR3 reads TGTGCCAGCAGCCTATGGACAGGGGGCCACACTGAAGCTTTCTTT. Amino acids: CASSLWTGGHTEAFF.

This clonotype was seen many times. CDR3 region: CSAGGINEQFF. The CDR3 DNA follows: TGCAGTGCGGGGGGAATCAATGAGCAGTTCTTC. The V gene is TRBV20-1, the J gene TRBJ2-1, with D perhaps matching TRBD2 (6 bases). Between the trimmed V and J ends, which lost 6 bases and 6 bases, there was a span of 9 bases. Germline CDR1 is DFQATT and CDR2 is SNEGSKA (reference sequence). This CDR3 region has 11 residues.

On this clonotype: With a much larger clone just one base away, this may be a read error. The J gene is TRBJ2-6, the V gene TRBV5-1; TRBD1 might be the D (5 bases). V dropped 0 bases and J dropped 9 bases, with 22 bases sitting between them. This CDR3 spans 18 amino acids. The germline V gene encodes CDR1 SGHRS and CDR2 YFSETQ. CDR3 sequence reads: CASSLVSGHILVNNVLTF. DNA for the CDR3: TGCGCCAGCAGCTTGGTGTCAGGGCATATTCTGGTCAACAACGTCCTGACTTTC. Filled out from reference TRBV5-1 and TRBJ2-6, the complete variable domain reads KAGVTQTPRYLIKTRGQQVTLSCSPISGHRSVSWYQQTPGQGLQFLFEYFSETQRNKGNFPGRFSGRQFSNSRSEMNVSTLELGDSALYLCASSLVSGHILVNNVLTFGAGSRLTVL.

This clonotype occurred many times. The chain carries TRBV12-3 or TRBV12-4 and TRBJ1-1, with D possibly matching TRBD1 (5 bases). The CDR3 totals 15 residues. The ends were cut back, 7 bases at V and 4 bases at J, with 19 bases in the middle. CDR3: CASNLADGAGTEAFF. For the CDR3, the DNA is TGTGCCAGCAACCTGGCCGACGGGGCTGGCACTGAAGCTTTCTTT.

As to this clonotype: This sequence may be a read error, since a much larger clone differs from it by one base. The CDR3 sequence: CASRPTAGATDTQYF. The DNA for the CDR3 is TGTGCCAGCAGGCCCACGGCGGGGGCGACAGATACGCAGTATTTT. This sequence joins TRBV7-9 and TRBJ2-3; D might be TRBD2 (7 bases). V was shortened by 6 bases and J by 3 bases, with 16 bases between the two germline ends. The CDR3 runs 15 residues. The germline V gene has CDR1 SEHNR and CDR2 FQNEAQ (reference sequence).

This clonotype came up many times. The chain carries TRBV12-3 or TRBV12-4 and TRBJ1-6, with 9 bases that match TRBD1. The CDR3 loop spans 14 amino acids. V shed 7 bases and J 7 bases; nucleotides not matched to a gene: 5. The CDR3, as DNA: TGTGCCAGCAAAGTTGGACAGGGGAATTCACCCCTCCACTTT. This encodes CASKVGQGNSPLHF.

V gene TRBV7-2 combines with J gene TRBJ1-2, with D unresolved. Trimming left V 7 bases short and J 7 bases short, with 13 bases between. CDR1 and CDR2 (germline): SGHTA, FQGNSA. The CDR3 has 12 amino acids. CDR3 in amino acids: CASTPNVCGYTF. As DNA, the CDR3 is TGTGCCAGCACCCCAAATGTGTGTGGCTACACCTTC.

This clonotype has at least ten counts. This rearrangement joins TRBV20-1 to TRBJ2-7; no clear D. The ends were cut back, 6 bases at V and 2 bases at J, with 14 bases in the middle. CDR1 DFQATT and CDR2 SNEGSKA come from the germline V gene (reference sequence). The CDR3 loop spans 13 amino acids. CDR3: CSAPRGGTYEQYF. CDR3 in DNA: TGCAGTGCCCCTCGCGGCGGTACCTACGAGCAGTACTTC.

This clonotype appeared many times. This chain connects TRBV19 to TRBJ1-1, with D unclear. The CDR3 has 13 residues. Germline CDR1 LNHDA, CDR2 SQIVND (reference sequence). V dropped 6 bases and J dropped 2 bases, with 10 bases sitting between them. This CDR3 is CASRVVGNTEAFF. CDR3 bases: TGTGCCAGTAGAGTGGTGGGAAACACTGAAGCTTTCTTT.

The rearrangement joins TRBV12-3 or TRBV12-4 to TRBJ1-6; D may be TRBD1 (5 bases). The CDR3 spans 16 residues. V lost 2 bases and J 5 bases, leaving 13 bases between the germline ends. The CDR3 nucleotides read TGTGCCAGCAGTTTAACGTCAGGGACCCATAATTCACCCCTCCACTTT. Amino acids: CASSLTSGTHNSPLHF.

This clonotype was seen repeatedly, ten times or more. CDR3 loop: CASRAVGNQPQHF. The CDR3 bases are TGTGCCAGCCGAGCAGTTGGAAATCAGCCCCAGCATTTT. The chain uses TRBV12-3 or TRBV12-4 and TRBJ1-5; unclear D gene. The length of the CDR3 is 13 residues. The V end was cut by 8 bases, the J end by 4 bases, with 12 bases between.

In its sample, this clonotype was seen a few times. J is TRBJ2-7 and V is TRBV7-8; 7 bases agree with TRBD2. There are 14 residues in the CDR3. The ends lost 1 base at V and 3 bases at J; junction bases unmatched: 3. The V gene's germline CDR1 is SGHVS and CDR2 FQNEAQ. CDR3 coding DNA: TGTGCCAGCAGCTTAGGGGGGGGGTACTACGAGCAGTACTTC. Translated: CASSLGGGYYEQYF.

Only a few counts were recorded for this clonotype. The genes are TRBV25-1 and TRBJ2-1; a weak D match, TRBD2 (5 bases). Germline values: CDR1 MGHDK, CDR2 SYGVNS. Trimming removed 8 bases at V and 6 bases at J, with 8 bases between. CDR3 size: 11 residues. For the CDR3, the DNA is TGTGCCAGCCAGCGGTCCAATGAGCAGTTCTTC. Residues: CASQRSNEQFF.

Worth noting for this clonotype: This may come from a read error, since a much larger clone is one base off. V gene TRBV20-1 combines with J gene TRBJ1-1; maybe TRBD1 (6 bases). CDR3 length: 14 amino acids. Germline V gene sequence: CDR1 DFQATT, CDR2 SNEGSKA (reference sequence). CDR3 in amino acids: CSARIGGRGTAAFF. CDR3 nucleotides: TGCAGTGCTAGGATAGGGGGGAGGGGCACTGCAGCTTTCTTT.

The chain joins TRBV29-1 to TRBJ2-7; D is unclear. Deletions cut 6 bases from V and 4 bases from J, with 10 bases between. This CDR3 has 11 residues. Germline V lookup: CDR1 SQVTM, CDR2 ANQGSEA. CDR3 in amino acids: CSVAWGYEQYF. CDR3 nucleotide sequence: TGCAGCGTAGCGTGGGGATACGAGCAGTACTTC.

The chain links TRBV5-1 to TRBJ1-1, with a possible D match to TRBD1 (5 bases). With 3 bases removed from V and 1 base from J, the gap between germline ends came to 10 bases. This CDR3 has 14 amino acids. CDR1 is SGHRS, CDR2 YFSETQ, per germline. The CDR3 sequence is CASSSGRQNTEAFF. The CDR3 DNA is TGCGCCAGCAGCTCGGGGCGACAGAACACTGAAGCTTTCTTT.

The sample holds many counts of this clonotype. The chain employs TRBV19 and TRBJ1-4, with no clear D. This CDR3 region has 13 residues. V dropped 0 bases and J dropped 8 bases, with 7 bases sitting between them. CDR1 is LNHDA, CDR2 SQIVND, per germline (reference sequence). CDR3 in DNA: TGTGCCAGTAGTATAGAAGGACTAGAAAAACTGTTTTTT. Protein sequence: CASSIEGLEKLFF.

The sample holds a few counts of this clonotype. An end of the junction does not agree with germline; a read error may underlie this. V and J are TRBV20-1 and TRBJ1-5, with 11 bases identical to TRBD1. Germline CDR1 reads DFQATT; CDR2 reads SNEGSKA (reference sequence). The CDR3 length is 17 residues. CDR3 coding DNA: TGCTGTGCTAGTCGGGACAGGGGGTTATCGAGCAATCAGCCCCAGCATTTT. The encoded protein is CCASRDRGLSSNQPQHF.